The following is a T cell receptor (beta chain) sequence with its context. Assay used: immunoSEQ multiplex PCR; TCRdb lists only in-frame clones, some missing. The repertoire holds around 100,000 clones, with 88% as singletons. This specimen comes from a study of control samples from healthy donors and cancer patients. The V gene end was trimmed by 4 bases and the J gene end by 3 bases; junction bases not matched to a gene: 6. CDR1 SGHNT and CDR2 YYREEE come from the germline V gene (reference sequence). This CDR3 has 14 residues. Sequencing input: blood. The clonotype was recovered from a woman aged 65 to 85 in good health. The rearrangement joins TRBV5-4 to TRBJ1-2; 7 bases line up with TRBD1. The CDR3 loop reads CASSRLQGDYGYTF. The CDR3 DNA sequence: TGTGCCAGCAGCCGCCTCCAGGGGGACTATGGCTACACCTTC.